This TCR beta chain came from a study of T cells in Graves' hyperthyroidism and ophthalmopathy. At least ten counts were recorded for this clonotype. V was pared by 3 bases and J by 4 bases, with 5 bases of the junction left unmatched. CDR1 is SGHVS and CDR2 is FNYEAQ in the germline V gene. The CDR3 is made up of 16 amino acids. Authors of the study amplified TCR beta CDR3 regions from RNA transcripts. TCR CDR3 regions were first amplified by RT-PCR with HTBI primers. TCRdb called the multiplex PCR reads again in MiXCR, with one record for every CDR3 protein. Here the sample spans under 350,000 distinct CDR3 sequences, roughly 15% being singletons.

The sample taken for sequencing was blood. The V gene is TRBV7-6, the J gene TRBJ2-3; TRBD2 agrees at 12 bases. The TCR was taken from a woman aged 35 to 49 with Graves' ophthalmopathy. For the CDR3, the DNA is TGTGCCAGCAGCTTTCTAGCGGGGGGGGTCGCAGATACGCAGTATTTT. Amino acid sequence: CASSFLAGGVADTQYF. The full variable domain, with the rest looked up from reference TRBV7-6 and TRBJ2-3, is GAGVSQSPRYKVTKRGQDVALRCDPISGHVSLYWYRQALGQGPEFLTYFNYEAQQDKSGLPNDRFSAERPEGSISTLTIQRTEQRDSAMYRCASSFLAGGVADTQYFGPGTRLTVL.